At least ten counts were recorded for the clone carrying this T cell receptor beta chain. This sample is drawn from a study of T-cell memory formation after mild COVID-19. V dropped 7 bases and J dropped 0; count of bases not matched to a gene: 7. Germline V gene data show CDR1 as KGHDR and CDR2 as SFDVKD. This CDR3 comprises 15 residues. 5'RACE primed from the constant segment yielded TCR alpha and TCR beta cDNA libraries bearing sample barcodes and UMIs. TCRdb re-called the 5' RACE reads with MiXCR, one entry per CDR3 protein. The table shows around 250,000 distinct CDR3 sequences, with more than 8% occurring only once.

The TCR originated in a man aged 18 to 30 who had mild COVID-19 (a few samples of this study predate the infection). Cell type and time point are not known. V usage is TRBV24-1 and J usage is TRBJ2-5, with 7 bases fitting TRBD2. The sample comprised PBMCs or a T cell subset sorted from them (not recorded which). The CDR3 protein is CATSALLADQETQYF. Here the CDR3 DNA reads TGTGCCACCAGCGCCCTTCTAGCGGACCAAGAGACCCAGTACTTC.